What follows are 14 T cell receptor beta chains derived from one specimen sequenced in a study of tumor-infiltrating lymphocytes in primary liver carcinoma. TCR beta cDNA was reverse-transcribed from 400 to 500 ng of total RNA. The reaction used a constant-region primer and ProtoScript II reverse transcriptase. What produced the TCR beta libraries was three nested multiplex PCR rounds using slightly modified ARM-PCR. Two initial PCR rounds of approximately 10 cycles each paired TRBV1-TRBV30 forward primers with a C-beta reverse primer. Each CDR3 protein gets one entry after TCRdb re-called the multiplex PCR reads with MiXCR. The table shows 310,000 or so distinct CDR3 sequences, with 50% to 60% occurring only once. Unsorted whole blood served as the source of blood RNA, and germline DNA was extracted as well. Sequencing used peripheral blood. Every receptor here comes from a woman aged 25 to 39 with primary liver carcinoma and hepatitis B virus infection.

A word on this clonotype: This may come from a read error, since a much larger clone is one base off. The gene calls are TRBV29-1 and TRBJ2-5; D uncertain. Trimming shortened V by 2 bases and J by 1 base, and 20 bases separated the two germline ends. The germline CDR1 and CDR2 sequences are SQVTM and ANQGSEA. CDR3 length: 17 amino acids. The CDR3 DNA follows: TGCAGCGTTGAACGATGGGGTTGTAAGGGCGGCCAAGAGACCCAGTACTTC. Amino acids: CSVERWGCKGGQETQYF.

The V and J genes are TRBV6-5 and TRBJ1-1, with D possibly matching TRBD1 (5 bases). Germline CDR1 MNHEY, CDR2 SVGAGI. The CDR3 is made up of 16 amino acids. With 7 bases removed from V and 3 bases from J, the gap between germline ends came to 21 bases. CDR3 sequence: CASTPADRRGDTEAFF. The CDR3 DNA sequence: TGTGCCAGCACTCCGGCGGACCGCCGAGGGGACACTGAAGCTTTCTTT.

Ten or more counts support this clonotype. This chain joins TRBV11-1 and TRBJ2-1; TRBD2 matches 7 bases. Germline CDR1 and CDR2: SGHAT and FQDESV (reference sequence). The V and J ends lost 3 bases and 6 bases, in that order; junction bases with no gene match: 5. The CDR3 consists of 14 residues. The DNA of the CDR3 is TGTGCCAGCAGCTTGAGGGGAGGGCTCAATGAGCAGTTCTTC. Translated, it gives CASSLRGGLNEQFF.

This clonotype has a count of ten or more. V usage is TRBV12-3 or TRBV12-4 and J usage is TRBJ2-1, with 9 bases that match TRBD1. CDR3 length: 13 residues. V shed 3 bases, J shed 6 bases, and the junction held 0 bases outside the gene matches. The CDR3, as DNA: TGTGCCAGCAGTTTGACAGGGGGCAATGAGCAGTTCTTC. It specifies CASSLTGGNEQFF.

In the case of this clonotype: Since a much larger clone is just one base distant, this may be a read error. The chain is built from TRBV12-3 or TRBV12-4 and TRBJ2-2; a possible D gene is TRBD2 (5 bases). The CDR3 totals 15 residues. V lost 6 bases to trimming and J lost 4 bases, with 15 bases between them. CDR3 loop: CASSSPYSVTGELFF. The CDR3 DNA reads TGTGCCAGCAGCTCCCCATATAGCGTCACCGGGGAGCTGTTTTTT.

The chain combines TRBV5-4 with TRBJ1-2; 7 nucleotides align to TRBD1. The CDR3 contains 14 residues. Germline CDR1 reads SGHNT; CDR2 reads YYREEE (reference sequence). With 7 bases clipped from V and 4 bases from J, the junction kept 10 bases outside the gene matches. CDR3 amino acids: CASGPGTDAYGYTF. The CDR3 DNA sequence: TGTGCCAGCGGTCCCGGGACAGACGCCTATGGCTACACCTTC.

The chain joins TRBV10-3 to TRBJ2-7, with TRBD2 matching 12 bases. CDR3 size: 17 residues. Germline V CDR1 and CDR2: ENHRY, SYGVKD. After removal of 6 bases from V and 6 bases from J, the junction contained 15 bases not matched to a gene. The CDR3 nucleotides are TGTGCCATCAGACTAGTAAGACTAGCGGGAGCTCCTTCCGAGCAGTACTTC. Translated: CAIRLVRLAGAPSEQYF.

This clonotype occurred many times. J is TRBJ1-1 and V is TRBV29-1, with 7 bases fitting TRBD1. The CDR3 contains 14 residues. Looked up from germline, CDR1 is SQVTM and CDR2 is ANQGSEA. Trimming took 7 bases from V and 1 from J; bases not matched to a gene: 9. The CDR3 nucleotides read TGCAGCGCTCGAACGACAGGGCCGAACACTGAAGCTTTCTTT. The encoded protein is CSARTTGPNTEAFF.

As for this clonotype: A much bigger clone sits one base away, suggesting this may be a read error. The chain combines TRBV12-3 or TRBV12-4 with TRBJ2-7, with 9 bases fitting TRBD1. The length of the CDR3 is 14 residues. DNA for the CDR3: TGTACCAGCAGTTCCCCGGGACAGGGCTACGAGCAGTACTTC. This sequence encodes CTSSSPGQGYEQYF.

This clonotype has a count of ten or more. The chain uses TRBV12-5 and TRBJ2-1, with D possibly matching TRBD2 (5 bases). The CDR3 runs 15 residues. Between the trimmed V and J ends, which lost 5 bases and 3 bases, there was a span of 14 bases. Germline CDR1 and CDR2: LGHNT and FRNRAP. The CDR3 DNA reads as TGTGCTAGTGGTGCTGGACTGAACGGCTACAATGAGCAGTTCTTC. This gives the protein CASGAGLNGYNEQFF. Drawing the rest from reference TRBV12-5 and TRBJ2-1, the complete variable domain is DARVTQTPRHKVTEMGQEVTMRCQPILGHNTVFWYRQTMMQGLELLAYFRNRAPLDDSGMPKDRFSAEMPDATLATLKIQPSEPRDSAVYFCASGAGLNGYNEQFFGPGTRLTVL.

CDR3 loop: CASSPDVDTQYF. Written as DNA, the CDR3 is TGTGCCAGCAGCCCAGACGTAGATACGCAGTATTTT. The rearrangement uses TRBV6-6 and TRBJ2-3; D not resolved. Between the trimmed V and J ends, which lost 6 bases and 5 bases, there was a span of 9 bases. Germline V gene data show CDR1 as MNHNY and CDR2 as SVGAGI (reference sequence). The CDR3 totals 12 residues.

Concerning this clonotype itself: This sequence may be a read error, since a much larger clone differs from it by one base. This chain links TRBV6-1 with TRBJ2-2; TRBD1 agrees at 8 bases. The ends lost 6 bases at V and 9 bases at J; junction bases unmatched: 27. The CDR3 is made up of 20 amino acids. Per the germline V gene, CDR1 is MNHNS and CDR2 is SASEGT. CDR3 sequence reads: CASRKGQGGGGIAQTRELFF. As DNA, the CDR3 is TGTGCCAGCAGAAAAGGACAGGGAGGAGGCGGGATCGCCCAAACCAGGGAGCTGTTTTTT.

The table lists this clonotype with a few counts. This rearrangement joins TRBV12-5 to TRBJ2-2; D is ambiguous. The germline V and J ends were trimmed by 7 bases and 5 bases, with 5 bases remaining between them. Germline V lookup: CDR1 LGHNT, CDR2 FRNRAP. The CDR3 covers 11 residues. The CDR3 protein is CASAETGELFF. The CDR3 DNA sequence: TGTGCTAGTGCCGAAACCGGGGAGCTGTTTTTT.

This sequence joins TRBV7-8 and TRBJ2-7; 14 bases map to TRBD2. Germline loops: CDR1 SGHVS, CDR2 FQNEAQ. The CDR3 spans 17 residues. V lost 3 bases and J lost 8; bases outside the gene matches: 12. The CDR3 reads CASSLKTSGRAFDKQYF. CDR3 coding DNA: TGTGCCAGCAGCTTGAAGACTAGCGGGAGGGCCTTCGACAAGCAGTACTTC. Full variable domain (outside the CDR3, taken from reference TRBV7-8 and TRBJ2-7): GAGVSQSPRYKVAKRGQDVALRCDPISGHVSLFWYQQALGQGPEFLTYFQNEAQLDKSGLPSDRFFAERPEGSVSTLKIQRTQQEDSAVYLCASSLKTSGRAFDKQYFGPGTRLTVT.